The rows below give T cell receptor beta chains drawn from one sample of a study of response to subunit inactivated influenza vaccine. Each CDR3 protein is one row after TCRdb ran MiXCR on the RT-PCR reads. Seen here are fewer than 350,000 distinct CDR3 sequences, just over 20% observed once, and the top ten hold roughly a tenth. Sequenced material: PBMCs from blood, taken 21 months after vaccination. These receptors were obtained from a man aged 50-75 years who received an inactivated influenza vaccine. Each CDR3 is given with its conserved first and last residue. D genes are given only for firm matches. The size entry is marked missing in some rows and otherwise reads once, few, many or a size class.

V gene: TRBV6-2/TRBV6-3; clone size: few; D gene: TRBD2; J gene: TRBJ2-5; CDR3 length: 17; CDR3 DNA: TGTGCCAGCAGTTACTTTCGAGCGGGAGGGTCGCAAGAGACCCAGTACTTC; CDR3 protein: CASSYFRAGGSQETQYF
V gene: TRBV12-3/TRBV12-4; clone size: few; D gene: .; J gene: TRBJ2-1; CDR3 length: 13; CDR3 DNA: TGTGCCAGCAGTTCGACGGCATCCAATGAGCAGTTCTTC; CDR3 protein: CASSSTASNEQFF
V gene: TRBV12-3/TRBV12-4; clone size: .; D gene: .; J gene: TRBJ2-7; CDR3 length: 13; CDR3 DNA: TGTGCCAGCAGTTCCGGGGCTGGCTACGAGCAGTACTTC; CDR3 protein: CASSSGAGYEQYF
V gene: TRBV4-2; clone size: many; D gene: TRBD2; J gene: TRBJ2-2; CDR3 length: 18; CDR3 DNA: TGTGCCAGCAGCCGCCGACTAGCGGGGGGCGGGGGCACCGGGGAGCTGTTTTTT; CDR3 protein: CASSRRLAGGGGTGELFF
V gene: TRBV2; clone size: .; D gene: .; J gene: TRBJ2-1; CDR3 length: 16; CDR3 DNA: TGTGCCAGCAGTGTTGGCCGGGCGCGTGATTTGGTTGAGCAGTTCTTC; CDR3 protein: CASSVGRARDLVEQFF
V gene: TRBV7-2; clone size: many; D gene: TRBD1; J gene: TRBJ1-5; CDR3 length: 16; CDR3 DNA: TGTGCCAGCAGCTTAGCTCCGACAGGGGGGGTTCAGCCCCAGCATTTT; CDR3 protein: CASSLAPTGGVQPQHF
V gene: TRBV11-2; clone size: .; D gene: TRBD2; J gene: TRBJ2-1; CDR3 length: 17; CDR3 DNA: TGTGCCAGCAGCCATTTCGAGGTTGCGGGAGCCTACAATGAGCAGTTCTTC; CDR3 protein: CASSHFEVAGAYNEQFF
V gene: TRBV12-3/TRBV12-4; clone size: few; D gene: TRBD2; J gene: TRBJ2-1; CDR3 length: 15; CDR3 DNA: TGTGCCAGCAGCCCCCGGCCGCGGGGGAACAATGAGCAGTTCTTC; CDR3 protein: CASSPRPRGNNEQFF
V gene: TRBV4-1; clone size: .; D gene: TRBD1; J gene: TRBJ2-5; CDR3 length: 15; CDR3 DNA: TGCGCCAGCAGCCCTGGACAGGCCATACAAGAGACCCAGTACTTC; CDR3 protein: CASSPGQAIQETQYF
V gene: TRBV7-2; clone size: few; D gene: .; J gene: TRBJ1-2; CDR3 length: 13; CDR3 DNA: TGTGCCAGCAGCTTCAGTGATAACTATGGCTACACCTTC; CDR3 protein: CASSFSDNYGYTF
V gene: TRBV11-2; clone size: .; D gene: TRBD2; J gene: TRBJ2-7; CDR3 length: 18; CDR3 DNA: TGTGCCAGCAGCTTACCATCCGCTGGACTAGATACTTCCTACGAGCAGTACTTC; CDR3 protein: CASSLPSAGLDTSYEQYF
V gene: TRBV6-2/TRBV6-3; clone size: .; D gene: TRBD1; J gene: TRBJ2-7; CDR3 length: 14; CDR3 DNA: TGTGCCAGCTTCGGGACAGGGAGCACCTACGAGCAGTACTTC; CDR3 protein: CASFGTGSTYEQYF
V gene: TRBV12-3/TRBV12-4; clone size: .; D gene: .; J gene: TRBJ2-2; CDR3 length: 13; CDR3 DNA: TGTGCCAGCAGTGCAGGAGGCCCCGGGGAGCTGTTTTTT; CDR3 protein: CASSAGGPGELFF
V gene: TRBV4-2; clone size: .; D gene: TRBD2; J gene: TRBJ2-7; CDR3 length: 14; CDR3 DNA: TGTGCCAGCAGCCAAGATGCGGGGGTGAGCGAGCAGTACTTC; CDR3 protein: CASSQDAGVSEQYF
V gene: TRBV9; clone size: once; D gene: .; J gene: TRBJ2-1; CDR3 length: 14; CDR3 DNA: TGTGCCAGCAGCGTGAGACCTGCCTACAATGAGCAGTTCTTC; CDR3 protein: CASSVRPAYNEQFF
V gene: TRBV7-2; clone size: .; D gene: .; J gene: TRBJ2-2; CDR3 length: 15; CDR3 DNA: TGTGCCAGCAGCCGCAGTTTTGGGGCGACCGGGGAGCTGTTTTTT; CDR3 protein: CASSRSFGATGELFF